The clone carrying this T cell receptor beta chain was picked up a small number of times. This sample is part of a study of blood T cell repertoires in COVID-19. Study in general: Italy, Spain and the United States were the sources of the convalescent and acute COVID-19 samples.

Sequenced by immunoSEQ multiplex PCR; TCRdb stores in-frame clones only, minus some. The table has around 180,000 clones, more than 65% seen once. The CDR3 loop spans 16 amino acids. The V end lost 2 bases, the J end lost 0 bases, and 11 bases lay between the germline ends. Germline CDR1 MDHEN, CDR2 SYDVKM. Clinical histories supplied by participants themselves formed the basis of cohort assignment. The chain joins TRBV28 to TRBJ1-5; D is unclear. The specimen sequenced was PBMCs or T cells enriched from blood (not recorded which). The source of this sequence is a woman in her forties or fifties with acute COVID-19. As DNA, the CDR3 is TGTGCCAGCAGTTTACTTCTGGCTTCTAGCAATCAGCCCCAGCATTTT. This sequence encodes CASSLLLASSNQPQHF.